The 19 T cell receptor beta chains below were found in one sample sequenced in a study of shared clonotypes between healthy human individuals. The assay was immunoSEQ multiplex PCR, and TCRdb's table has in-frame clones only and misses some. The sample lists around 600,000 clones; 85% to 95% were seen once. Naive CD8 cells comprised CD45RO-negative, CCR7-positively selected cells, excluding terminally differentiated effector memory CD45RA+ cells. What was sequenced was naive CD8+ T cells sorted from blood. All receptors derive from a woman in her thirties in good health.

The V call is TRBV28, the J call TRBJ2-7, with unresolved D. CDR3 length: 11 residues. The V end was cut by 5 bases, the J end by 4 bases, with 6 bases between. Germline V CDR1 and CDR2: MDHEN, SYDVKM. CDR3 nucleotides: TGTGCCAGCAGTAACATATACGAGCAGTACTTC. This codes for CASSNIYEQYF.

Only one count was recorded for this clone. The rearrangement joins TRBV5-4 to TRBJ2-3; 7 nucleotides align to TRBD2. The CDR3 runs to 16 residues. V was pared by 4 bases and J by 0 bases, with 8 bases of the junction left unmatched. Per germline, CDR1 SGHNT and CDR2 YYREEE (reference sequence). Here the CDR3 reads CASSPREFASTDTQYF. The CDR3 nucleotides are TGTGCCAGCAGCCCGCGGGAGTTTGCTAGCACAGATACGCAGTATTTT.

This chain links TRBV28 with TRBJ1-5, with 9 nucleotides matching TRBD1. Trimming cost V 8 bases and J 5 bases; bases outside gene matches: 10. CDR3 size: 15 residues. Germline assignment: CDR1 MDHEN and CDR2 SYDVKM. The CDR3 bases are TGTGCCAGCTGGGACGAGCGGACAGGGGATCAGCCCCAGCATTTT. This translates into CASWDERTGDQPQHF.

The chain links TRBV28 to TRBJ1-1; D is unresolved. The CDR3 extends over 15 amino acids. The germline CDR1 and CDR2 sequences are MDHEN and SYDVKM. Trimming took 3 bases from V and 4 from J, leaving 15 bases between them. The CDR3 is CASSFGVTGGTEAFF. The CDR3 DNA reads TGTGCCAGCAGTTTCGGGGTTACGGGTGGCACTGAAGCTTTCTTT.

The rearrangement uses TRBV7-2 and TRBJ2-2; no reliable D call. V was shortened by 2 bases and J by 6 bases, with 7 bases between the two germline ends. Germline CDR1 and CDR2: SGHTA and FQGNSA. This CDR3 region has 13 residues. The CDR3 sequence: CASSLSSPGELFF. CDR3 sequence (DNA): TGTGCCAGCAGCTTATCTAGTCCCGGGGAGCTGTTTTTT.

This rearrangement joins TRBV4-1 to TRBJ2-7; TRBD1 or TRBD2 may be the D gene (5 bases each). Per the germline V gene, CDR1 is MGHRA and CDR2 is YSYEKL. V was clipped by 3 bases and J by 1 base, with 13 bases between them. CDR3 length: 15 amino acids. The CDR3 DNA follows: TGCGCCAGCAGCCAGACAGCGGACACGTCCTACGAGCAGTACTTC. This codes for CASSQTADTSYEQYF.

This chain links TRBV5-8 with TRBJ2-7; 9 bases map to TRBD1. CDR1 is SGHTS, CDR2 YDEGEE, per germline. V lost 4 bases, J lost 3 bases, and 8 bases stayed unmatched. This CDR3 comprises 15 residues. DNA for the CDR3: TGTGCCAGCAGCGCTCGGGACAGGGCGGGCTACGAGCAGTACTTC. Translation: CASSARDRAGYEQYF.

This chain joins TRBV7-2 and TRBJ2-5; TRBD2 aligns across 14 bases. The germline gives CDR1 SGHTA, CDR2 FQGNSA. The trim removed 4 bases at V and 3 bases at J, leaving 10 bases unmatched. This CDR3 spans 18 amino acids. CDR3 amino acids: CASSSPGLAGEWEETQYF. In nucleotides, the CDR3 is TGTGCCAGCAGCTCTCCGGGACTAGCGGGAGAATGGGAAGAGACCCAGTACTTC.

The count of this clone is one. The CDR3 region has the DNA TGCAGCGTTGCAGTCATCAGGGACGAAGCTTTCTTT. It specifies CSVAVIRDEAFF. V is TRBV29-1 and J is TRBJ1-1, with a tentative D call TRBD1 (5 bases). The V end was cut by 4 bases, the J end by 8 bases, with 14 bases between. The CDR3 has 12 residues. Germline CDR1 is SQVTM and CDR2 is ANQGSEA.

The V and J genes are TRBV9 and TRBJ1-1; 8 bases align to TRBD1. The V gene end was trimmed by 3 bases and the J gene end by 11 bases; junction bases not matched to a gene: 6. The germline V gene encodes CDR1 SGDLS and CDR2 YYNGEE. The CDR3 is 12 amino acids. CDR3 loop: CASSGTGGVAFF. The CDR3 nucleotides are TGTGCCAGCAGCGGAACAGGGGGGGTGGCTTTCTTT.

This chain joins TRBV5-1 and TRBJ2-1; 7 bases fit TRBD2. CDR3 length: 13 residues. V shed 5 bases, J shed 9 bases, and the junction held 8 bases outside the gene matches. CDR1 is SGHRS and CDR2 is YFSETQ in the germline V gene. The CDR3 bases are TGCGCCAGCAGGTATCCCGGGACTACTGAGCAGTTCTTC. As protein: CASRYPGTTEQFF.

The V call is TRBV27, the J call TRBJ2-1, with D uncertain. Per the germline V gene, CDR1 is MNHEY and CDR2 is SMNVEV (reference sequence). V gave up 3 bases and J gave up 1 base, with 7 bases separating them. The CDR3 is 14 residues long. DNA of the CDR3: TGTGCCAGCAGTTTGTCGAGGTCCTACAATGAGCAGTTCTTC. Encoded protein: CASSLSRSYNEQFF.

The chain has TRBV13 and TRBJ1-1; D remains ambiguous. Trimming pared 5 bases from V and 2 bases from J, leaving 12 bases between. In germline, CDR1 is PRHDT, CDR2 FYEKMQ (reference sequence). This CDR3 has 14 residues. Here the CDR3 DNA reads TGTGCCAGCAGCGAAAGAACAAGTAACACTGAAGCTTTCTTT. It codes for CASSERTSNTEAFF.

The rearrangement links TRBV5-1 to TRBJ2-7; D not certain. Germline CDR1 SGHRS, CDR2 YFSETQ. Trimming pared 1 base from V and 3 bases from J, leaving 8 bases between. CDR3 length: 13 residues. CDR3 in amino acids: CASSLSQNYEQYF. The CDR3 nucleotides are TGCGCCAGCAGCTTGAGCCAGAACTACGAGCAGTACTTC.

V is TRBV10-1 and J is TRBJ2-7; D tentatively fits TRBD1 or TRBD2 (5 bases each). The CDR3 has 14 residues. Germline loops: CDR1 WNHNN, CDR2 SYGVQD (reference sequence). The V and J ends lost 4 bases and 2 bases respectively, with 12 bases between them. The CDR3: CASSGGTETYEQYF. As DNA, the CDR3 is TGCGCCAGCAGTGGAGGGACGGAAACCTACGAGCAGTACTTC.

The V and J genes are TRBV13 and TRBJ2-1, with 11 bases matching TRBD2. The CDR3 consists of 17 residues. Germline V gene sequence: CDR1 PRHDT, CDR2 FYEKMQ (reference sequence). With V trimmed by 0 bases and J by 6 bases, 7 bases remained unmatched. This chain's CDR3 is CASSLGTSGRYRNEQFF. The CDR3 DNA follows: TGTGCCAGCAGCTTAGGTACTAGCGGGAGATACCGCAATGAGCAGTTCTTC.

The chain is built from TRBV28 and TRBJ2-5; possibly TRBD1 or TRBD2 for D (6 bases each). This CDR3 has 17 amino acids. Between the trimmed V and J ends, which lost 3 bases and 11 bases, there was a span of 28 bases. Germline assignment: CDR1 MDHEN and CDR2 SYDVKM. The CDR3 DNA is TGTGCCAGCAGTTTCAGACGGGGCAAAGGGGGGAGGAGTGAGCAGTACTTC. Its translation is CASSFRRGKGGRSEQYF.

V is TRBV9 and J is TRBJ2-5; D may be TRBD1 or TRBD2 (5 bases each). Germline V gene sequence: CDR1 SGDLS, CDR2 YYNGEE. The CDR3 consists of 15 residues. Trimming shortened V by 0 bases and J by 5 bases, and 14 bases separated the two germline ends. This CDR3 is CASSVEGRKKETQYF. In DNA, the CDR3 is TGTGCCAGCAGCGTAGAGGGACGCAAGAAGGAGACCCAGTACTTC.

The chain combines TRBV10-2 with TRBJ2-7, with a possible D match to TRBD2 (6 bases). The V gene's germline CDR1 is WSHSY and CDR2 SAAADI. The CDR3 extends over 14 amino acids. V lost 4 bases to trimming and J lost 2 bases, with 12 bases between them. CDR3 region: CASSGAGPPYEQYF. The CDR3 DNA follows: TGCGCCAGCAGTGGGGCGGGACCACCCTACGAGCAGTACTTC.